This TCR beta chain was observed in a study of identical twins (dated by TCRdb to the mid-2010s). As for the study more broadly: To test whether fetal clonotypes persist, this study deep-sequenced TCR alpha and beta repertoires from monozygotic twins, from unrelated adults of various ages, and from cord blood. Replicate twin experiments were performed at different times using different library preparation protocols to rule out contamination. What the research found in general, with its limitations: Out-of-frame TCR alpha sequences shared between twins showed an excess of low generation-probability sequences compared with coincidental sharing between unrelated individuals. In monozygotic twins, recombination models systematically underestimated out-of-frame TCR alpha sharing, but the models matched the sharing seen between unrelated individuals. Excess twin sharing in beta out-of-frame sequences was weaker because fewer shared sequences lowered the signal-to-noise ratio. Zero-insertion analyses could be partly confounded by invariant T cells such as MAIT and iNKT, although diverse VJ usage argued against such confounding for most clonotypes. Because the same donors could not be followed over many years, the conclusions relied on cross-sectional statistical analysis. Fewer insertions were carried by abundant cord blood beta clonotypes; a weaker similar trend was observed in young adult naive repertoires, while no such trend was observed in memory repertoires.

The library relied on 5' RACE. TCRdb shows the sequencer as Illumina HiSeq 2000. A universal primer binding site was added through template switching, and the final cDNA carried a unique molecular identifier so that TCR cDNA molecules could be counted accurately. Specific primers in the conserved constant-segment region were used to synthesize first-strand cDNA for TCR alpha and beta chains. To control for contamination, every cDNA library was double barcoded, receiving both a SMART-Mk sample barcode and Illumina barcodes. Two successive PCR steps introduced TruSeq adapter sequences along with Illumina sample barcodes. The Illumina HiSeq platform was used with custom primers to sequence TCR alpha and beta cDNA libraries. In the paper's pipeline: Unique molecular identifiers were extracted from raw reads with MiGEC, and CDR3 positions were determined with MiXCR. Recombination models were inferred per individual with the repgenHMM and IGoR tools using an EM algorithm. Shared clonotypes were analyzed with the tcR package in R, and sharing was normalized by the product of cloneset sizes. To study raw recombination free of thymic and clonal selection effects, out-of-frame nonproductive sequences were analyzed. TCRdb trimmed the raw reads at Q25, called clones with MiXCR and kept productive beta chains. A single entry per CDR3 protein holds the most common genes and DNA from its merged rows. These V and J calls originate from TCRdb's pipeline instead of the authors' own analysis. Across this sample there are about 920,000 distinct CDR3 sequences, with over 9% seen only once. Jointly, the top ten make up around 1.6% of the sample.

All donors were healthy Caucasians. Three pairs of female monozygotic twins, all aged about 18 to 30 years, were included in the twin cohort. Peripheral blood mononuclear cells were used as the source from which RNA for TCR libraries was isolated. The cysteine opens and the phenylalanine closes a CDR3 of 19 amino acids. Here the CDR3 DNA is all that survives: 57 bases in frame from base 1. V lost 5 bases and J lost 9 bases, and the count of bases not matched to a germline gene is 21. CDR1 is given as SGHAT and CDR2 as FQNNGV, both from the germline V gene. This clonotype was counted between two and nine times. Its antigen remains unidentified. No base-level quality is on record; no much larger clone is a single base apart. These data also formed part of another study, on yellow fever vaccine responses in identical twins. Looking at the second paper: The authors reported that the T cell response to vaccination in identical twins appeared partly convergent and partly personalized. In the study, vaccine-responding T cell clones were precisely tracked in identical twins.

The V gene is TRBV11-2 and the J gene is TRBJ2-1, and 11 junctional nucleotides match TRBD2. The TCR originated in a woman aged 18-29 years in good health. Sequencing used PBMCs. The DNA is as follows: TGTGCCAGCAGCCGCCGGAAACTAGCGGGAGTAGGGGGCAGCGCTGAGCAGTTCTTC. Translation gives CASSRRKLAGVGGSAEQFF.